These 8 T cell receptor beta chains originate from one sample sequenced in a study of PD-L1 blockade in urothelial cancer. Time point specified: peripheral blood 6 weeks after treatment start. Here immunoSEQ multiplex PCR was the method, and the copy in TCRdb shows in-frame clones only, minus some. The sample consists of around 110,000 clones, more than 85% of them appearing once. Material: PBMCs, obtained around atezolizumab (anti-PD-L1) treatment. All receptors come from a man aged 55-75 years with urothelial cancer.

A few counts support this clone. J is TRBJ2-7 and V is TRBV7-8; unclear D gene. CDR3 length: 14 residues. Deletions cut 6 bases from V and 1 base from J, with 13 bases between. Germline V gene data show CDR1 as SGHVS and CDR2 as FQNEAQ. CDR3 sequence reads: CASSSLSTSYEQYF. The CDR3, as DNA: TGTGCCAGCAGTTCACTATCTACATCCTACGAGCAGTACTTC.

The V gene is TRBV28, the J gene TRBJ1-1; D unresolved. V was shortened by 5 bases and J by 1 base, with 11 bases between the two germline ends. Germline CDR1 is MDHEN and CDR2 is SYDVKM. This CDR3 spans 14 amino acids. This chain's CDR3 is CASSIITQNTEAFF. The CDR3 region has the DNA TGTGCCAGCAGTATCATCACACAGAACACTGAAGCTTTCTTT.

The chain couples TRBV4-1 to TRBJ2-5, with a possible D match to TRBD2 (5 bases). Germline CDR1 reads MGHRA; CDR2 reads YSYEKL. Trimming removed 0 bases from V and 2 bases from J, with 22 bases in between. This CDR3 has 19 residues. The CDR3 DNA reads as TGCGCCAGCAGCCAAGAGAGGATCGCGGGCAACAGAGGGCAAGAGACCCAGTACTTC. This gives the protein CASSQERIAGNRGQETQYF.

This clone occurred once. The chain combines TRBV10-2 with TRBJ1-4, with 11 bases aligning to TRBD1. Germline V CDR1 and CDR2: WSHSY, SAAADI. V was pared by 7 bases and J by 5 bases, with 3 bases of the junction left unmatched. The CDR3 runs 14 residues. CDR3 protein: CASKGTGGNEKLFF. CDR3 nucleotide sequence: TGCGCCAGCAAAGGGACAGGGGGAAATGAAAAACTGTTTTTT.

V usage is TRBV5-1 and J usage is TRBJ1-2; D is possibly TRBD1 (5 bases). With 1 base removed from V and 8 bases from J, the gap between germline ends came to 18 bases. CDR3 size: 15 residues. The germline gives CDR1 SGHRS, CDR2 YFSETQ. CDR3 protein: CASSLTIRSPGGYTF. DNA of the CDR3: TGCGCCAGCAGCTTGACCATACGCTCTCCAGGGGGCTACACCTTC.

This clone was picked up a small number of times. V usage is TRBV12-2 and J usage is TRBJ2-1; TRBD2 was called by the table and not checked on the DNA. TRBV12-2 is marked as a pseudogene. This CDR3 contains 16 residues. This chain's CDR3 is CASRSGGRELGNEQFF. The DNA for the CDR3 is TGTGCAAGTCGCTCCGGCGGAAGGGAGCTTGGCAATGAGCAGTTCTTC.

V gene TRBV27 combines with J gene TRBJ1-1; perhaps TRBD1 as D (5 bases). Germline V CDR1 and CDR2: MNHEY, SMNVEV (reference sequence). The V end lost 8 bases, the J end lost 6 bases, and 25 bases lay between the germline ends. CDR3 length: 16 residues. The CDR3 protein is CASLTSPGRRLAEAFF. The CDR3 DNA reads TGTGCCAGCCTGACGTCCCCAGGGAGGAGGTTGGCTGAAGCTTTCTTT.

The chain combines TRBV19 with TRBJ1-5; a possible D gene is TRBD1 (6 bases). In germline, CDR1 is LNHDA, CDR2 SQIVND (reference sequence). This CDR3 is built from 19 residues. Between the trimmed V and J ends, which lost 0 bases and 0 bases, there was a span of 18 bases. The CDR3 DNA reads as TGTGCCAGTAGTATAGATCGAGGCAGGGGAAGAGATAGCAATCAGCCCCAGCATTTT. It translates to CASSIDRGRGRDSNQPQHF.